This entry describes one TCR beta chain. The data stem from a study of control samples from healthy donors and cancer patients. This CDR3 spans 15 amino acids. Trimming cost V 5 bases and J 1 base; bases outside gene matches: 4. CDR1 is SGHAT and CDR2 is FQNNGV in the germline V gene. Clones were read by immunoSEQ multiplex PCR, and TCRdb kept only the in-frame ones, dropping some. The table shows around 140,000 clones, with more than 80% occurring only once. The sample consisted of blood. This chain connects TRBV11-2 to TRBJ2-3, with 9 bases fitting TRBD1. This clonotype was sampled from a man younger than 35 in good health. CDR3 nucleotides: TGTGCCAGCAGCACCTACAGGGGGCGCACAGATACGCAGTATTTT. This gives the protein CASSTYRGRTDTQYF. The variable domain in full, completed from reference TRBV11-2 and TRBJ2-3, reads EAGVAQSPRYKIIEKRQSVAFWCNPISGHATLYWYQQILGQGPKLLIQFQNNGVVDDSQLPKDRFSAERLKGVDSTLKIQPAKLEDSAVYLCASSTYRGRTDTQYFGPGTRLTVL.